Below are 12 T cell receptor beta chains sequenced from a single sample in a study of OX40 agonist ivuxolimab in advanced cancers. TCRdb's table, derived via immunoSEQ multiplex PCR, lists solely in-frame clones and lacks some. The sample lists 39,000 or so clones; about 86% were seen once. Material: CD4+ or CD8+ T cells sorted from blood, obtained in a trial of the OX40 agonist ivuxolimab. These receptors were obtained from an adult with an advanced solid tumor such as melanoma, head and neck, liver or kidney cancer.

Here the CDR3 DNA reads TGTGCCAGCAGCCAAGAGGGACAGAGAACTAATGAAAAACTGTTTTTT. It specifies CASSQEGQRTNEKLFF. The chain links TRBV4-2 to TRBJ1-4, with TRBD1 matching 7 bases. CDR3 size: 16 residues. The V gene end was trimmed by 0 bases and the J gene end by 1 base; junction bases not matched to a gene: 2. In germline, CDR1 is LGHNA, CDR2 YNFKEQ.

The chain joins TRBV5-5 to TRBJ2-7; 10 bases are shared with TRBD2. V trimming: 3 bases; J trimming: 1 base; junction bases outside the gene matches: 10. The CDR3 contains 17 residues. Germline V gene lookup returns CDR1 SGHKS and CDR2 YYEKEE (reference sequence). The CDR3 coding sequence is TGTGCCAGCAGCTCCCGCCCCGGGACTAGCGCTTCCTACGAGCAGTACTTC. It translates to CASSSRPGTSASYEQYF. The whole variable domain, filled in from reference TRBV5-5 and TRBJ2-7, reads DAGVTQSPTHLIKTRGQQVTLRCSPISGHKSVSWYQQVLGQGPQFIFQYYEKEERGRGNFPDRFSARQFPNYSSELNVNALLLGDSALYLCASSSRPGTSASYEQYFGPGTRLTVT.

This clone has a single count. J is TRBJ1-5 and V is TRBV6-1; TRBD1 might be the D (5 bases). V lost 4 bases and J lost 7, with 11 bases in between. The germline CDR1 and CDR2 sequences are MNHNS and SASEGT. The CDR3 is 13 amino acids. CDR3 DNA: TGTGCCAGCAGTGCTGGGGCAAGACAGCCCCAGCATTTT. This codes for CASSAGARQPQHF.

V usage is TRBV10-3 and J usage is TRBJ2-1, with D possibly matching TRBD2 (5 bases). The germline V and J ends were trimmed by 0 bases and 7 bases, with 10 bases remaining between them. This CDR3 spans 14 amino acids. Germline V gene lookup returns CDR1 ENHRY and CDR2 SYGVKD. In DNA form, the CDR3 reads TGTGCCATCAGTGAGTCTGGAGGTTGGAATGAGCAGTTCTTC. This translates into CAISESGGWNEQFF.

This chain links TRBV28 with TRBJ1-2; D uncertain. This CDR3 spans 12 amino acids. The germline V gene encodes CDR1 MDHEN and CDR2 SYDVKM. Trimming took 3 bases from V and 8 from J, leaving 10 bases between them. The CDR3 DNA sequence: TGTGCCAGCAGTTTGGCAGTTTCCGGCTACACCTTC. It encodes CASSLAVSGYTF.

The chain is built from TRBV5-1 and TRBJ2-2; D could derive from TRBD1 or TRBD2 (5 bases each). The CDR3 has 15 residues. Germline V gene data show CDR1 as SGHRS and CDR2 as YFSETQ. Trimming pared 0 bases from V and 3 bases from J, leaving 9 bases between. The CDR3 bases are TGCGCCAGCAGCTTGGGGGGACCCGACACCGGGGAGCTGTTTTTT. Its protein is CASSLGGPDTGELFF.

This clone was counted a single time. This rearrangement joins TRBV11-2 to TRBJ2-5, with a weak D call TRBD1 (6 bases). With the DNA end fitting TRBJ2-7 better, the J assignment may be wrong. The CDR3 totals 15 residues. From germline, CDR1 is SGHAT and CDR2 FQNNGV. CDR3: CASSRGQAVSYEQYF. CDR3 in DNA: TGTGCCAGCAGCCGGGGACAAGCGGTCAGTTACGAGCAGTACTTC.

The chain carries TRBV5-1 and TRBJ1-1, with 8 bases matching TRBD1. The junction had 5 bases not matched to a gene; V was cut back by 4 bases and J by 0 bases. Germline CDR1 SGHRS, CDR2 YFSETQ. The CDR3 consists of 15 residues. The CDR3 region is CASSEGTGVNTEAFF. The CDR3 nucleotides are TGCGCCAGCAGCGAAGGGACAGGAGTGAACACTGAAGCTTTCTTT.

The chain carries TRBV2 and TRBJ1-2; a weak D match, TRBD1 (6 bases). Trimming took 6 bases from V and 5 from J, leaving 22 bases between them. This CDR3 contains 16 residues. Germline CDR1 reads SNHLY; CDR2 reads FYNNEI. The CDR3 bases are TGTGCCAGCAGCCCCCAGGGTCACAGGGTAGGATATGGCTACACCTTC. Translating it yields CASSPQGHRVGYGYTF.

The chain carries TRBV6-1 and TRBJ1-2, with D perhaps matching TRBD1 (5 bases). Germline V gene data show CDR1 as MNHNS and CDR2 as SASEGT. V was pared by 7 bases and J by 7 bases, with 13 bases between. The CDR3 contains 12 residues. This CDR3 reads CASTLPGLGYTF. The CDR3 DNA sequence: TGTGCCAGCACCCTCCCGGGGCTTGGCTACACCTTC.

The gene calls are TRBV7-2 and TRBJ2-2, with D maybe TRBD2 (6 bases). The germline V gene has CDR1 SGHTA and CDR2 FQGNSA. The CDR3 runs to 16 residues. V gave up 4 bases and J gave up 1 base, with 13 bases separating them. CDR3 in amino acids: CASSSLGSGNTGELFF. In DNA, the CDR3 is TGTGCCAGCAGCTCCCTCGGTAGCGGGAACACCGGGGAGCTGTTTTTT. Full variable domain (missing parts from reference TRBV7-2 and TRBJ2-2): GAGVSQSPSNKVTEKGKDVELRCDPISGHTALYWYRQSLGQGLEFLIYFQGNSAPDKSGLPSDRFSAERTGGSVSTLTIQRTQQEDSAVYLCASSSLGSGNTGELFFGEGSRLTVL.

The rearrangement uses TRBV4-2 and TRBJ2-3; 12 nucleotides align to TRBD2. Losses at the gene ends were 1 base for V and 1 base for J; bases not matched to a gene: 6. The V gene's germline CDR1 is LGHNA and CDR2 YNFKEQ. The CDR3 is 18 amino acids. CDR3 coding DNA: TGTGCCAGCAGCCAAGCGACTAGCGGGAGTTTGGGCACAGATACGCAGTATTTT. Translated, it gives CASSQATSGSLGTDTQYF.